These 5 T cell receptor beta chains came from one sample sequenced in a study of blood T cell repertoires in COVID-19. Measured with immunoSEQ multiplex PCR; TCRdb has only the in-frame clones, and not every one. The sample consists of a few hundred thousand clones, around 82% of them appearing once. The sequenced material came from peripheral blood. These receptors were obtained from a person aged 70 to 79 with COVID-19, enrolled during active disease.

The CDR3 nucleotides are TGTGCCAGCAGCTCCCCACCAGGGGGGACCGGGGAGCTGTTTTTT. Encoded protein: CASSSPPGGTGELFF. The chain recombines TRBV7-9 with TRBJ2-2, with D possibly being TRBD1 (7 bases). In germline, CDR1 is SEHNR, CDR2 FQNEAQ (reference sequence). The germline V and J ends were trimmed by 4 bases and 5 bases, with 14 bases remaining between them. The CDR3 has 15 residues.

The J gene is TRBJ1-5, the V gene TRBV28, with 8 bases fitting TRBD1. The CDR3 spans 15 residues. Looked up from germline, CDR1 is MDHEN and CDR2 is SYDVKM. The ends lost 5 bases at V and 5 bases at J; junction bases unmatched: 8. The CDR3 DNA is TGTGCCAGCAGTCCCACCGGACAGGGACATCAGCCCCAGCATTTT. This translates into CASSPTGQGHQPQHF.

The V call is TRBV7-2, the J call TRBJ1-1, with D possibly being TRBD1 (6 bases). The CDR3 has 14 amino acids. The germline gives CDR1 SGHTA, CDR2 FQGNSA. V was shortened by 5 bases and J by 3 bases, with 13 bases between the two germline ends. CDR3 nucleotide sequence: TGTGCCAGCAGCCCCTCCACAGGGCACACTGAAGCTTTCTTT. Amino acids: CASSPSTGHTEAFF. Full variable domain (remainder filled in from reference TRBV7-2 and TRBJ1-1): GAGVSQSPSNKVTEKGKDVELRCDPISGHTALYWYRQSLGQGLEFLIYFQGNSAPDKSGLPSDRFSAERTGGSVSTLTIQRTQQEDSAVYLCASSPSTGHTEAFFGQGTRLTVV.

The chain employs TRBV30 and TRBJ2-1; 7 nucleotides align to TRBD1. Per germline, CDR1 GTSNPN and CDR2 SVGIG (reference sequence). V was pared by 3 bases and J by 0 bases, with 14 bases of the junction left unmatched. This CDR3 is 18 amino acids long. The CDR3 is CAWSPFFRSGGSYNEQFF. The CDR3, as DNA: TGTGCCTGGAGCCCCTTTTTCCGCTCAGGGGGCTCCTACAATGAGCAGTTCTTC.

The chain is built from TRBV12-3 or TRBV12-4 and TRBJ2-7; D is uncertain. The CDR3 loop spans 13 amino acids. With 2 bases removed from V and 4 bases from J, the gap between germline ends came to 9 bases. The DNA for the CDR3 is TGTGCCAGCAGTTTATTACCCGGGTACGAGCAGTACTTC. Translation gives CASSLLPGYEQYF.